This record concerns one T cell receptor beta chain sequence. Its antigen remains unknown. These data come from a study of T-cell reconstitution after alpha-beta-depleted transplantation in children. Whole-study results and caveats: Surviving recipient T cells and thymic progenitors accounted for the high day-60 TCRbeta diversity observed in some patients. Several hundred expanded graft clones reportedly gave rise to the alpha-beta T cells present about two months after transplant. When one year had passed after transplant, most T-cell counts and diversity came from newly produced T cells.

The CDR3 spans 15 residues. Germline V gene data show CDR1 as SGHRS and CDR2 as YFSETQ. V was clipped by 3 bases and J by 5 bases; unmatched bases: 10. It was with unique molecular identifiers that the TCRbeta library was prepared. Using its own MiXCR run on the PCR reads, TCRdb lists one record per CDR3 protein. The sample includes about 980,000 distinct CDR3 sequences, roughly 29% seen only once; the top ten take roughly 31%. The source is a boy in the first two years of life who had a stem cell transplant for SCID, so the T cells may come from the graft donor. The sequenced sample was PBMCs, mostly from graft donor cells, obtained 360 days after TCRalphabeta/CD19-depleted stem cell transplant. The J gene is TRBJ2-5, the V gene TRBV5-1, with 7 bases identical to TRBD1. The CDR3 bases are TGCGCCAGCAGCTGGACAACAGGGGAAAGGGAGACCCAGTACTTC. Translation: CASSWTTGERETQYF.